This TCR beta chain is drawn from a study of early T cells in non-severe SARS-CoV-2 infection. Study in general: Alpha and beta chains were unpaired, from unsorted whole-blood bulk RNA.

CDR1 LNHDA and CDR2 SQIVND come from the germline V gene (reference sequence). The germline V and J ends were trimmed by 7 bases and 4 bases, with 16 bases remaining between them. The CDR3 length is 14 residues. On this clonotype itself: The antigen remains unidentified.

Attachment of unique molecular identifiers was made to individual cDNA molecules. TCRdb reanalysed the 5' RACE reads using MiXCR and keeps one entry per CDR3 protein. The sample has tens of thousands of distinct CDR3 sequences; 5% to 6.5% are singletons. Study-wide points: VDJdb matching, biased toward anti-spike CD8 responses, missed private and CD4 specificities.

The sequence derives from an adult who was a healthcare worker with PCR-confirmed SARS-CoV-2 infection or an uninfected control (not recorded which). The sample was whole blood. This chain uses TRBV19 with TRBJ1-2, with D tentatively TRBD1 (6 bases). CDR3 in amino acids: CASTSQGPLYGYTF. CDR3 bases: TGTGCCAGTACCTCACAGGGCCCCCTCTATGGCTACACCTTC. Using reference TRBV19 and TRBJ1-2 for the parts outside the CDR3, the full variable domain is DGGITQSPKYLFRKEGQNVTLSCEQNLNHDAMYWYRQDPGQGLRLIYYSQIVNDFQKGDIAEGYSVSREKKESFPLTVTSAQKNPTAFYLCASTSQGPLYGYTFGSGTRLTVV.